This entry is about one T cell receptor beta chain. Its matching antigen is unknown. The data are from a study of post-analysis software for immune sequencing data. As for the study in general: Patients with relapsing-remitting, secondary progressive and progressive-relapsing multiple sclerosis courses were all represented.

General study results and limits: A handful of TRBV segments were more frequent in patients than controls; TRBV5-6, TRBV5-1 and TRBV20-1 belonged to this group. Samples made in the same batch grouped tightly together by F measure. The study found significantly lower normalized Chao1 diversity in multiple sclerosis patients than in controls.

TCR beta libraries were prepared from cDNA with unique molecular identifiers. TCRdb ran MiXCR on the PCR reads and lists one entry per CDR3 protein. The repertoire holds about 810,000 distinct CDR3 sequences, roughly 50% seen once, with approximately 4.5% in the top ten. The CDR3 is 16 residues long. Germline V gene sequence: CDR1 SGHTA, CDR2 FQGNSA. The origin of this receptor is a girl between 10 and 17 years old with multiple sclerosis. The sequenced sample consisted of blood. This sequence joins TRBV7-2 and TRBJ2-7; 8 nucleotides agree with TRBD2. The J call is doubtful: the DNA matches TRBJ2-5 better. CDR3 sequence: CASSPSGGPIQETQYF. CDR3 DNA sequence: TGTGCCAGCAGCCCGAGCGGGGGACCAATACAAGAGACCCAGTACTTC.